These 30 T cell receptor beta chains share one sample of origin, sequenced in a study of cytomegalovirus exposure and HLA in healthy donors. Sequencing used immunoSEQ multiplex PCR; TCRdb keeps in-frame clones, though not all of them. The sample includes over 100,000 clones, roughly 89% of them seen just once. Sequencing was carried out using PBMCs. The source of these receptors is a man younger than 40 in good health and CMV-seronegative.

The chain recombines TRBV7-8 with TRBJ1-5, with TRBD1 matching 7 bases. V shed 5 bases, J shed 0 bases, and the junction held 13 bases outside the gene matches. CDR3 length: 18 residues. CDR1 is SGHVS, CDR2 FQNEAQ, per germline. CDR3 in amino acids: CASSTNRGGGYSNQPQHF. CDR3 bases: TGTGCCAGCAGCACAAACAGGGGTGGGGGATATAGCAATCAGCCCCAGCATTTT.

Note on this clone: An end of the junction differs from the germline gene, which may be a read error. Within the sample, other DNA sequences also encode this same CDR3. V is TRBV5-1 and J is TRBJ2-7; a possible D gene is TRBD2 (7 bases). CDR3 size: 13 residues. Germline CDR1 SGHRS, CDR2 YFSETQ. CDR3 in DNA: TGCGCCAGTAGCTTGGGGGGGCTCTACGAGCAGTACTTC. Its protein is CASSLGGLYEQYF.

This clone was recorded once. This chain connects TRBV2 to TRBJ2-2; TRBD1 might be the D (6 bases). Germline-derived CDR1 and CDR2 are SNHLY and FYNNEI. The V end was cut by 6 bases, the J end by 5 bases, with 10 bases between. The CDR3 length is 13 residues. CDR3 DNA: TGTGCCAGCAGGCAGGGGTTTACCGGGGAGCTGTTTTTT. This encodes CASRQGFTGELFF.

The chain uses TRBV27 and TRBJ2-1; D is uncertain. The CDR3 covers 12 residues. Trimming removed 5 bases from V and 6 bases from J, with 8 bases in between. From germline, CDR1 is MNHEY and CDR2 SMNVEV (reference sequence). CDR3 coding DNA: TGTGCCAGCAGTCCCCTTTCCAATGAGCAGTTCTTC. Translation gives CASSPLSNEQFF.

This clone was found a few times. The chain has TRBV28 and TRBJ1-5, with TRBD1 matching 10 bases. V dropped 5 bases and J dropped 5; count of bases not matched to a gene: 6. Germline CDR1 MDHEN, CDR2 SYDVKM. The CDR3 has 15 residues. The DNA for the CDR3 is TGTGCCAGCAGTGGGGGGACAGGGGACGATCAGCCCCAGCATTTT. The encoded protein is CASSGGTGDDQPQHF. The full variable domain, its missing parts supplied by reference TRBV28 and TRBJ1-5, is DVKVTQSSRYLVKRTGEKVFLECVQDMDHENMFWYRQDPGLGLRLIYFSYDVKMKEKGDIPEGYSVSREKKERFSLILESASTNQTSMYLCASSGGTGDDQPQHFGDGTRLSIL.

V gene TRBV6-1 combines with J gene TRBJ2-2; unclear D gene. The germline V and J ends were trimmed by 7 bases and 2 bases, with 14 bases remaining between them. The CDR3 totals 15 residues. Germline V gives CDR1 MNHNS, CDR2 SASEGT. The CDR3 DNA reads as TGTGCCAGCACCCCCTACCCGCAAAACACCGGGGAGCTGTTTTTT. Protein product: CASTPYPQNTGELFF.

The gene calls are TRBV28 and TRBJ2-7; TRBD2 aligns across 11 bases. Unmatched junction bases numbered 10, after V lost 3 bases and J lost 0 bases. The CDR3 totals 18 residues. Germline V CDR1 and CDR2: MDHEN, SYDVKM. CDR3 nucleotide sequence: TGTGCCAGCAGTTTTCGGCTAGCGGGGGGCCTAAGCTCCTACGAGCAGTACTTC. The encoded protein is CASSFRLAGGLSSYEQYF.

In DNA, the CDR3 is TGCGCCAGCAGCTTGACTAGCGGGGGAAATGAGCAGTTCTTC. Protein sequence: CASSLTSGGNEQFF. The V and J genes are TRBV5-1 and TRBJ2-1; TRBD2 aligns across 11 bases. The CDR3 consists of 14 residues. The J segment lost 7 bases and the V segment lost 1 base, leaving 1 base of the junction unmatched. Germline CDR1 and CDR2: SGHRS and YFSETQ.

This CDR3 is CASSPETTGHGYTF. The DNA of the CDR3 is TGTGCCAGCAGCCCAGAAACCACAGGCCATGGCTACACCTTC. The rearrangement uses TRBV5-6 and TRBJ1-2, with D tentatively TRBD1 (5 bases). This CDR3 has 14 amino acids. Trimming cost V 4 bases and J 6 bases, with 16 bases left between them. Per germline, CDR1 SGHDT and CDR2 YYEEEE.

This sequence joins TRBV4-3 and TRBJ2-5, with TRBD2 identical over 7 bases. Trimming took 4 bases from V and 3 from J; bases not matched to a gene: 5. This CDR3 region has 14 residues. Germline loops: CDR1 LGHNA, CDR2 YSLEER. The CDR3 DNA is TGCGCCAGCAGCCGGACCCTAGCGGAAGAGACCCAGTACTTC. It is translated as CASSRTLAEETQYF.

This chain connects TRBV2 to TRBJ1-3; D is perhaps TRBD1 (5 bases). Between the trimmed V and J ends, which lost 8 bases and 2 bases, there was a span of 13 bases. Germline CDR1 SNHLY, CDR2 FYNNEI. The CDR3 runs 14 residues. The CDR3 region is CASGNRMTGNTIYF. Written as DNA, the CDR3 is TGTGCCAGCGGCAACAGGATGACTGGAAACACCATATATTTT.

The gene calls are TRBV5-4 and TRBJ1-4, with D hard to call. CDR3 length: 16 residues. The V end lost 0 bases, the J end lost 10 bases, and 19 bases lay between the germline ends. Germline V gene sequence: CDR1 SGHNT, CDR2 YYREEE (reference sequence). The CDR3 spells CASSLAFGTVSGKLFF. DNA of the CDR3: TGTGCCAGCAGCTTGGCCTTCGGTACAGTGTCCGGAAAACTGTTTTTT.

In DNA, the CDR3 is TGTGCCAGCAGTCGACAGGGAGGCCAAGAGACCCAGTACTTC. It codes for CASSRQGGQETQYF. The rearrangement joins TRBV2 to TRBJ2-5; TRBD1 is a possible D gene (7 bases). The CDR3 loop spans 14 amino acids. V lost 5 bases to trimming and J lost 1 base, with 11 bases between them. Germline CDR1 and CDR2: SNHLY and FYNNEI.

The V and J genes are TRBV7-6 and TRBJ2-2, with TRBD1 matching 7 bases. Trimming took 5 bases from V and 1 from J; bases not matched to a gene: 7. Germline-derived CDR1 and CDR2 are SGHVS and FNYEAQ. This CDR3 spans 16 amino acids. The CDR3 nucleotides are TGTGCCAGCAGCCCCCGACAGGGACAGAACACCGGGGAGCTGTTTTTT. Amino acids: CASSPRQGQNTGELFF.

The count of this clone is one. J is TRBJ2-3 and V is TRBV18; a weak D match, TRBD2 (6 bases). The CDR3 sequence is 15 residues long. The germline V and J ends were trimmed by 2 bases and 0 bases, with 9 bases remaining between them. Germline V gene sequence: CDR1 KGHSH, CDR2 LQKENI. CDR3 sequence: CASSPGGASTDTQYF. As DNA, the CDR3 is TGTGCCAGCTCACCAGGCGGGGCTAGCACAGATACGCAGTATTTT.

CDR3 sequence: CASSPRGQNTEAFF. The CDR3, as DNA: TGTGCCAGCAGCCCCAGGGGGCAGAACACTGAAGCTTTCTTT. The V call is TRBV27, the J call TRBJ1-1, with 8 bases that match TRBD1. CDR3 length: 14 amino acids. Germline trimming cut 6 bases from V and 1 base from J; bases unmatched to any gene: 4. CDR1 and CDR2 from the germline V gene are MNHEY and SMNVEV (reference sequence).

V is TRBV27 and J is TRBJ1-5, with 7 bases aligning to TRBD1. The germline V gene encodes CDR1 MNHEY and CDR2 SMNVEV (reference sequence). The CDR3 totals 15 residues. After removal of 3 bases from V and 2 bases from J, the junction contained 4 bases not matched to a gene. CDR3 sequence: CASSFRQGGNQPQHF. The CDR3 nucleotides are TGTGCCAGCAGTTTTCGACAGGGCGGCAATCAGCCCCAGCATTTT.

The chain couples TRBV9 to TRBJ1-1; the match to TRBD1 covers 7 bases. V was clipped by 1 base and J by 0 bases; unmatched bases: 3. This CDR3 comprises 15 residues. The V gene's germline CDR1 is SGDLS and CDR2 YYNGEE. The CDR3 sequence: CASSVQGGMNTEAFF. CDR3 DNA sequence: TGTGCCAGCAGCGTACAGGGGGGAATGAACACTGAAGCTTTCTTT. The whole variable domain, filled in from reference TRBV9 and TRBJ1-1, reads DSGVTQTPKHLITATGQRVTLRCSPRSGDLSVYWYQQSLDQGLQFLIQYYNGEERAKGNILERFSAQQFPDLHSELNLSSLELGDSALYFCASSVQGGMNTEAFFGQGTRLTVV.

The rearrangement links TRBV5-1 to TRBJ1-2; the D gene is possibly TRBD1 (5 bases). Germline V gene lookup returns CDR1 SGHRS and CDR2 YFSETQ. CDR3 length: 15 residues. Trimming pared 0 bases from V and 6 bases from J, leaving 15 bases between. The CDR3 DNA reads TGCGCCAGCAGCTTGGACCTGTTCAGGGTAGATGGCTACACCTTC. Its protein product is CASSLDLFRVDGYTF.

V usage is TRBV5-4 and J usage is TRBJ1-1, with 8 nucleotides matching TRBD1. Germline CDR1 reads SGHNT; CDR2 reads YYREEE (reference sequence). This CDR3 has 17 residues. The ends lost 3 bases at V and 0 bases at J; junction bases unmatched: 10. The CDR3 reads CASSSSGGPRLNTEAFF. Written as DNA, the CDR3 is TGTGCCAGCAGCTCTTCAGGGGGCCCAAGGTTGAACACTGAAGCTTTCTTT.

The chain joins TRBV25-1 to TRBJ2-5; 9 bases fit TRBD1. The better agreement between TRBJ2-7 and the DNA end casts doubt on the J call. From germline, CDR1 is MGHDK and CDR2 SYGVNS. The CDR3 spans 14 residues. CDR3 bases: TGTGCCAGCAGTGAAGGGACAGGGATCAACGAGCAGTACTTC. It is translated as CASSEGTGINEQYF.

CDR3 nucleotides: TGTGCCAGCAGCTTAAGTAGCGGTGCAGAGACCCAGTACTTC. Encoded protein: CASSLSSGAETQYF. J is TRBJ2-5 and V is TRBV7-6; D perhaps matches TRBD2 (6 bases). Per germline, CDR1 SGHVS and CDR2 FNYEAQ. The V end lost 2 bases, the J end lost 4 bases, and 11 bases lay between the germline ends. This CDR3 has 14 residues. The whole variable domain, filled in from reference TRBV7-6 and TRBJ2-5, reads GAGVSQSPRYKVTKRGQDVALRCDPISGHVSLYWYRQALGQGPEFLTYFNYEAQQDKSGLPNDRFSAERPEGSISTLTIQRTEQRDSAMYRCASSLSSGAETQYFGPGTRLLVL.

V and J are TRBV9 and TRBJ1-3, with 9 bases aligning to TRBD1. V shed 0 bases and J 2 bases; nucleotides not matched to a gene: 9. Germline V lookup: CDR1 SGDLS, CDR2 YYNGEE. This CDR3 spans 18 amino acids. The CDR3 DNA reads TGTGCCAGCAGCGTAGGTCCCGGGACAGGGACCGCTGGAAACACCATATATTTT. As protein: CASSVGPGTGTAGNTIYF.

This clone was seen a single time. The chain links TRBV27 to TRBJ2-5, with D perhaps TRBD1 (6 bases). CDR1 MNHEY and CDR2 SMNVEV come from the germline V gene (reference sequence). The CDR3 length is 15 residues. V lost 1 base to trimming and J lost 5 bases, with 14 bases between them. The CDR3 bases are TGTGCCAGCAGTTTATGGGCCGGACAGAAGGAGACCCAGTACTTC. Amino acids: CASSLWAGQKETQYF.

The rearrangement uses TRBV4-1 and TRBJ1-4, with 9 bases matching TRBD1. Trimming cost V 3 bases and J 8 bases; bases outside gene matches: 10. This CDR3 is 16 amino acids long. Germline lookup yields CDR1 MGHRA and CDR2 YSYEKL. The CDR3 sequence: CASSHEGTGSFEKLFF. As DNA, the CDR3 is TGCGCCAGCAGCCACGAAGGGACAGGGTCTTTCGAAAAACTGTTTTTT.

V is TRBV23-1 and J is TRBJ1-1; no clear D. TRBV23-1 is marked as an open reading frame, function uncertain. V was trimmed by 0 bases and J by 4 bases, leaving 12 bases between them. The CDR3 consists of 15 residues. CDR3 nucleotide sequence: TGCGCCAGCAGTCAATCCGACCTGAGGTGCACTGAAGCTTTCTTT. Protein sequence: CASSQSDLRCTEAFF.

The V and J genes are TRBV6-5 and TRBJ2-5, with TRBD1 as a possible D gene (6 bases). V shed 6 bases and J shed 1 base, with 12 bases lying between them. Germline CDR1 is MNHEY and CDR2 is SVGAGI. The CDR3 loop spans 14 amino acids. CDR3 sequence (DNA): TGTGCCAGCAGCCTGACAGGTATCCAAGAGACCCAGTACTTC. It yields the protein CASSLTGIQETQYF.

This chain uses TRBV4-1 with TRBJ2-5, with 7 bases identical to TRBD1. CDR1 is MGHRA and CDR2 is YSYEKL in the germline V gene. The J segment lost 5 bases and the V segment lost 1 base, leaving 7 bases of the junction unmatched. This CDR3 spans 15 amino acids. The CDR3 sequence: CASSQGLAGGETQYF. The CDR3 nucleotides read TGCGCCAGCAGCCAAGGTCTGGCAGGGGGTGAGACCCAGTACTTC.

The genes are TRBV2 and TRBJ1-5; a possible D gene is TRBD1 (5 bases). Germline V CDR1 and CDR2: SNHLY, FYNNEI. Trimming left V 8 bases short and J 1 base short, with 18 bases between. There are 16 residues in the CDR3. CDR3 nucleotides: TGTGCCAGCGGATTATACCGGGGGGAGAGCAATCAGCCCCAGCATTTT. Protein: CASGLYRGESNQPQHF.

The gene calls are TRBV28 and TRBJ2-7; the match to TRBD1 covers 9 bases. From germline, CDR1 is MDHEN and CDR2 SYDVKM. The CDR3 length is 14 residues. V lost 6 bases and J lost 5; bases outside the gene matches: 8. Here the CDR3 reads CASSIGTGIDEQYF. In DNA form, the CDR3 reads TGTGCCAGCAGCATCGGGACAGGGATCGACGAGCAGTACTTC.